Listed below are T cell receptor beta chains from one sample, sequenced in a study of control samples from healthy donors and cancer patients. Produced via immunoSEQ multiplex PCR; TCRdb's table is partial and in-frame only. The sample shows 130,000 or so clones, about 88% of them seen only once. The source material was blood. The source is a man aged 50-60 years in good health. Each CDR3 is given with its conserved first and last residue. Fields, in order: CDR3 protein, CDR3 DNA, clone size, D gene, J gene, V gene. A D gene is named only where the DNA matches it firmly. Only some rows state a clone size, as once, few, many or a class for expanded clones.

CDR3aa: CASRTWGRASTDTQYF
CDR3nt: TGTGCCAGCAGGACCTGGGGGCGGGCTAGCACAGATACGCAGTATTTT
abundance: .
d_gene: .
j_gene: TRBJ2-3
v_gene: TRBV2

CDR3aa: CATSRDPGLSYEQYF
CDR3nt: TGTGCCACCAGCAGAGATCCGGGTCTATCCTACGAGCAGTACTTC
abundance: .
d_gene: .
j_gene: TRBJ2-7
v_gene: TRBV15

CDR3aa: CASASDPNNSPLHF
CDR3nt: TGCGCCAGCGCATCAGATCCGAATAATTCACCCCTCCACTTT
abundance: few
d_gene: .
j_gene: TRBJ1-6
v_gene: TRBV5-1

CDR3aa: CASSLRLQGRDEQFF
CDR3nt: TGTGCCAGCAGCTTACGCTTACAGGGGAGGGATGAGCAGTTCTTC
abundance: .
d_gene: .
j_gene: TRBJ2-1
v_gene: TRBV7-2

CDR3aa: CASSQGGSTEAFF
CDR3nt: TGTGCCAGCAGCCAGGGGGGTTCCACTGAAGCTTTCTTT
abundance: .
d_gene: TRBD1
j_gene: TRBJ1-1
v_gene: TRBV6-6

CDR3aa: CASSAKQGNEQYF
CDR3nt: TGTGCCAGCTCAGCCAAACAGGGCAACGAGCAGTACTTC
abundance: .
d_gene: .
j_gene: TRBJ2-7
v_gene: TRBV18

CDR3aa: CASSYHMSSSSTEAFF
CDR3nt: TGCGCCAGCAGCTACCACATGTCGTCCAGTTCCACTGAAGCTTTCTTT
abundance: .
d_gene: .
j_gene: TRBJ1-1
v_gene: TRBV5-1

CDR3aa: CASSASGQGLYGYTF
CDR3nt: TGTGCCAGCAGCGCATCCGGACAGGGGCTCTATGGCTACACCTTC
abundance: .
d_gene: TRBD1
j_gene: TRBJ1-2
v_gene: TRBV9

CDR3aa: CASSYSQDTQYF
CDR3nt: TGTGCCAGCAGTTACTCTCAAGATACGCAGTATTTT
abundance: .
d_gene: .
j_gene: TRBJ2-3
v_gene: TRBV6-5

CDR3aa: CAISPQGDSPLHF
CDR3nt: TGTGCCATCAGCCCCCAAGGGGATTCACCCCTCCACTTT
abundance: .
d_gene: .
j_gene: TRBJ1-6
v_gene: TRBV10-3

CDR3aa: CASSVETGSGYTF
CDR3nt: TGTGCCAGCAGCGTAGAGACGGGGAGTGGCTACACCTTC
abundance: .
d_gene: .
j_gene: TRBJ1-2
v_gene: TRBV9

CDR3aa: CASSWGHTTYEQYF
CDR3nt: TGTGCCAGCAGTTGGGGACACACTACCTACGAGCAGTACTTC
abundance: .
d_gene: .
j_gene: TRBJ2-7
v_gene: TRBV28

CDR3aa: CAISERGQVTNTGELFF
CDR3nt: TGTGCCATCAGTGAGAGAGGACAGGTGACGAACACCGGGGAGCTGTTTTTT
abundance: .
d_gene: TRBD1
j_gene: TRBJ2-2
v_gene: TRBV10-3

CDR3aa: CAWRGQGNQPQHF
CDR3nt: TGTGCCTGGAGGGGACAGGGCAATCAGCCCCAGCATTTT
abundance: .
d_gene: TRBD1
j_gene: TRBJ1-5
v_gene: TRBV30

CDR3aa: CASSYGVNTGELFF
CDR3nt: TGTGCCAGCAGTTACGGGGTGAACACCGGGGAGCTGTTTTTT
abundance: .
d_gene: .
j_gene: TRBJ2-2
v_gene: TRBV6-5

CDR3aa: CASSPRTGGLRATDTQYF
CDR3nt: TGTGCCAGCAGCCCCCGGACAGGGGGCCTCCGTGCCACAGATACGCAGTATTTT
abundance: .
d_gene: TRBD1
j_gene: TRBJ2-3
v_gene: TRBV3-1/TRBV3-2

CDR3aa: CASSLTSQSSYNEQFF
CDR3nt: TGTGCCAGCAGCTTAACTAGCCAGAGCTCCTACAATGAGCAGTTCTTC
abundance: .
d_gene: .
j_gene: TRBJ2-1
v_gene: TRBV11-1

CDR3aa: CASSPGALDYGYTF
CDR3nt: TGTGCCAGCTCACCAGGGGCGTTGGACTATGGCTACACCTTC
abundance: .
d_gene: .
j_gene: TRBJ1-2
v_gene: TRBV18

CDR3aa: CATYPGQGYPEAFF
CDR3nt: TGTGCCACCTATCCGGGACAGGGGTATCCTGAAGCTTTCTTT
abundance: .
d_gene: TRBD1
j_gene: TRBJ1-1
v_gene: TRBV10-3

CDR3aa: CATSSTGNGYTF
CDR3nt: TGTGCCACCAGCAGTACAGGGAACGGCTACACCTTC
abundance: .
d_gene: .
j_gene: TRBJ1-2
v_gene: TRBV15

CDR3aa: CASSSQQGIEAFF
CDR3nt: TGTGCCAGCAGTAGTCAACAGGGGATTGAAGCTTTCTTT
abundance: .
d_gene: TRBD1
j_gene: TRBJ1-1
v_gene: TRBV6-2/TRBV6-3

CDR3aa: CSVRDREDYGYTF
CDR3nt: TGCAGCGTCCGGGACAGGGAGGATTATGGCTACACCTTC
abundance: .
d_gene: TRBD1
j_gene: TRBJ1-2
v_gene: TRBV29-1

CDR3aa: CASSIFGVGSATNEKLFF
CDR3nt: TGCGCCAGCAGCATTTTCGGTGTGGGTTCTGCAACTAATGAAAAACTGTTTTTT
abundance: once
d_gene: .
j_gene: TRBJ1-4
v_gene: TRBV5-1

CDR3aa: CASSEGRLNEQFF
CDR3nt: TGTGCCAGCAGTGAAGGCCGGCTGAATGAGCAGTTCTTC
abundance: .
d_gene: .
j_gene: TRBJ2-1
v_gene: TRBV2

CDR3aa: CASSRMMETQYF
CDR3nt: TGTGCCAGCAGTCGCATGATGGAGACCCAGTACTTC
abundance: .
d_gene: .
j_gene: TRBJ2-5
v_gene: TRBV2

CDR3aa: CASSASLLAGATDTQYF
CDR3nt: TGTGCCAGCAGCGCCTCCCTTCTAGCGGGGGCCACAGATACGCAGTATTTT
abundance: .
d_gene: TRBD2
j_gene: TRBJ2-3
v_gene: TRBV7-2

CDR3aa: CASSPRTGRHLNYGYTF
CDR3nt: TGTGCCAGTAGTCCACGGACAGGGAGGCACTTAAACTATGGCTACACCTTC
abundance: .
d_gene: TRBD1
j_gene: TRBJ1-2
v_gene: TRBV19

CDR3aa: CAWSLGEKYTF
CDR3nt: TGTGCCTGGAGTTTGGGGGAAAAATACACCTTC
abundance: .
d_gene: .
j_gene: TRBJ1-2
v_gene: TRBV30

CDR3aa: CSVVGVLGDTQYF
CDR3nt: TGCAGCGTTGTAGGAGTACTGGGAGATACGCAGTATTTT
abundance: .
d_gene: .
j_gene: TRBJ2-3
v_gene: TRBV29-1

CDR3aa: CASSLVGGEQFF
CDR3nt: TGTGCCAGCAGCCTCGTGGGGGGGGAGCAGTTCTTC
abundance: .
d_gene: TRBD2
j_gene: TRBJ2-1
v_gene: TRBV11-2

CDR3aa: CAWSVLGPEAFF
CDR3nt: TGTGCCTGGAGTGTACTGGGACCTGAAGCTTTCTTT
abundance: .
d_gene: .
j_gene: TRBJ1-1
v_gene: TRBV30

CDR3aa: CASTNHNTQYF
CDR3nt: TGTGCCAGCACCAATCATAATACGCAGTATTTT
abundance: once
d_gene: .
j_gene: TRBJ2-3
v_gene: TRBV12-3/TRBV12-4

CDR3aa: CASKTGNYGYTF
CDR3nt: TGTGCCAGCAAGACAGGGAACTATGGCTACACCTTC
abundance: .
d_gene: TRBD1
j_gene: TRBJ1-2
v_gene: TRBV13

CDR3aa: CASSNDRLSYEQYF
CDR3nt: TGTGCCAGCAGCAATGACAGGCTCTCCTACGAGCAGTACTTC
abundance: few
d_gene: .
j_gene: TRBJ2-7
v_gene: TRBV11-2

CDR3aa: CASSQVRGTEAFF
CDR3nt: TGTGCCAGCAGCCAAGTCAGGGGCACTGAAGCTTTCTTT
abundance: .
d_gene: .
j_gene: TRBJ1-1
v_gene: TRBV3-1/TRBV3-2

CDR3aa: CASSLGETGELFF
CDR3nt: TGTGCCAGCAGCTTAGGGGAAACCGGGGAGCTGTTTTTT
abundance: .
d_gene: .
j_gene: TRBJ2-2
v_gene: TRBV5-6

CDR3aa: CATSDRDRAYEQYF
CDR3nt: TGTGCCACCAGTGACAGAGACAGGGCCTACGAGCAGTACTTC
abundance: .
d_gene: TRBD1
j_gene: TRBJ2-7
v_gene: TRBV24-1

CDR3aa: CASSQGVIVEAGELFF
CDR3nt: TGCGCCAGCAGCCAAGGGGTGATTGTGGAGGCCGGGGAGCTGTTTTTT
abundance: .
d_gene: .
j_gene: TRBJ2-2
v_gene: TRBV4-1

CDR3aa: CASSLGEFYGDEQFF
CDR3nt: TGTGCCAGCAGCTTGGGGGAGTTCTATGGGGATGAGCAGTTCTTC
abundance: .
d_gene: .
j_gene: TRBJ2-1
v_gene: TRBV5-6

CDR3aa: CASSRTGSTTSEQYF
CDR3nt: TGTGCCAGCAGCCGGACAGGGTCGACTACTAGCGAGCAGTACTTC
abundance: .
d_gene: .
j_gene: TRBJ2-7
v_gene: TRBV21-1

CDR3aa: CASSRGRSTGELFF
CDR3nt: TGTGCCAGCAGTAGGGGGCGAAGCACCGGGGAGCTGTTTTTT
abundance: .
d_gene: TRBD1
j_gene: TRBJ2-2
v_gene: TRBV7-3

CDR3aa: CASSLIGGQNYNSPLHF
CDR3nt: TGTGCCAGCAGTTTAATCGGAGGGCAGAACTATAATTCACCCCTCCACTTT
abundance: .
d_gene: .
j_gene: TRBJ1-6
v_gene: TRBV27

CDR3aa: CASSEAQGVSGANVLTF
CDR3nt: TGTGCCAGCAGTGAGGCACAGGGCGTCTCTGGGGCCAACGTCCTGACTTTC
abundance: .
d_gene: .
j_gene: TRBJ2-6
v_gene: TRBV2

CDR3aa: CASSPNHGELFF
CDR3nt: TGTGCCAGCAGTCCCAACCACGGGGAGCTGTTTTTT
abundance: .
d_gene: .
j_gene: TRBJ2-2
v_gene: TRBV6-5

CDR3aa: CASSLVGAGNNEQFF
CDR3nt: TGTGCCAGCAGCTTAGTCGGGGCTGGGAACAATGAGCAGTTCTTC
abundance: once
d_gene: .
j_gene: TRBJ2-1
v_gene: TRBV11-3

CDR3aa: CASTDSQSNQPQHF
CDR3nt: TGTGCCAGCACCGACAGCCAGAGCAATCAGCCCCAGCATTTT
abundance: .
d_gene: .
j_gene: TRBJ1-5
v_gene: TRBV28

CDR3aa: CAISQGRSRPSGANVLTF
CDR3nt: TGTGCCATCTCGCAGGGACGGAGTCGTCCTTCTGGGGCCAACGTCCTGACTTTC
abundance: .
d_gene: .
j_gene: TRBJ2-6
v_gene: TRBV10-3

CDR3aa: CASNWGRQETQYF
CDR3nt: TGTGCCAGCAATTGGGGACGCCAAGAGACCCAGTACTTC
abundance: .
d_gene: .
j_gene: TRBJ2-5
v_gene: TRBV13

CDR3aa: CASSLSETQYF
CDR3nt: TGTGCCAGCAGCTTATCAGAGACCCAGTACTTC
abundance: once
d_gene: .
j_gene: TRBJ2-5
v_gene: TRBV11-2